The subject of this entry is one T cell receptor (beta chain). Its target is unknown. Germline CDR1 and CDR2: SGDLS and YYNGEE. The V gene end was trimmed by 3 bases and the J gene end by 7 bases; junction bases not matched to a gene: 12. This CDR3 has 16 residues. The data originate from a study of hypomethylating agent response in myelodysplastic syndrome. Findings and caveats of the study: Richness, rarefaction diversity and clonality did not change significantly after hypomethylating treatment.

The assay was immunoSEQ multiplex PCR, and TCRdb's table has in-frame clones only and misses some. The table shows about 4,900 clones, with around four fifths occurring only once. This specimen was bone marrow, taken before or after starting hypomethylating agent treatment for myelodysplastic syndrome (not recorded which). The V gene is TRBV9, the J gene TRBJ1-2; TRBD1 aligns across 10 bases. This TCR was sampled from a human donor with myelodysplastic syndrome. The CDR3 reads CASSAQFRQGAGGYTF. Written as DNA, the CDR3 is TGTGCCAGCAGCGCCCAATTCCGACAGGGGGCGGGTGGCTACACCTTC. Full variable domain (remainder filled in from reference TRBV9 and TRBJ1-2): DSGVTQTPKHLITATGQRVTLRCSPRSGDLSVYWYQQSLDQGLQFLIQYYNGEERAKGNILERFSAQQFPDLHSELNLSSLELGDSALYFCASSAQFRQGAGGYTFGSGTRLTVV.